The next 15 T cell receptor beta chains were all read from a single sample in a study of CD8+CD57+ T cells in acquired aplastic anemia. TCR beta VDJ and CDR3 were profiled, and genomic DNA was the template. TCRdb used MiXCR to reprocess the reads, holding one entry per CDR3 protein. The data contain around 180,000 distinct CDR3 sequences, 64% of them singletons. The sample was sorted CD4+, CD8+, or CD8+CD57+ T cells (not recorded which) from PBMCs. These receptors were obtained from a human donor with severe aplastic anemia or a healthy control (not recorded which).

This clonotype has just a few counts. This chain connects TRBV15 to TRBJ2-5; D uncertain. CDR1 and CDR2 (germline): LNHNV, YYDKDF (reference sequence). This CDR3 contains 13 residues. Trimming stripped 0 bases from V and 5 bases from J, with 7 bases between. CDR3 sequence (DNA): TGTGCCACCAGCAGAGACCTTGTGGAGACCCAGTACTTC. This gives the protein CATSRDLVETQYF.

This clonotype was picked up many times. This chain joins TRBV19 and TRBJ2-1; D unresolved. CDR3 length: 13 amino acids. The V end lost 5 bases, the J end lost 9 bases, and 14 bases lay between the germline ends. Germline-derived CDR1 and CDR2 are LNHDA and SQIVND (reference sequence). DNA of the CDR3: TGTGCCAGTAGTGAGTCCTTCGCGGTTGAGCAGTTCTTC. The encoded protein is CASSESFAVEQFF.

This clonotype was recorded many times. This chain uses TRBV18 with TRBJ2-7; D unresolved. Germline V gene sequence: CDR1 KGHSH, CDR2 LQKENI. V was shortened by 3 bases and J by 8 bases, with 5 bases between the two germline ends. The CDR3 spans 10 residues. The CDR3 here is CASSPEKQYF. The CDR3, as DNA: TGTGCCAGCTCACCGGAGAAGCAGTACTTC.

Of note for this clonotype: One end of the junction is discordant with germline, which a read error may explain. The chain has TRBV5-5 and TRBJ1-6; no definite D call. The CDR3 is 17 amino acids. Germline CDR1 SGHKS, CDR2 YYEKEE (reference sequence). The DNA for the CDR3 is TGCGCCAGCAGCTCAAGCGTGGGGAACTCCTATAATTCACCCCTCCACTTT. Translating it yields CASSSSVGNSYNSPLHF. Based on the CDR3 plus reference TRBV5-5 and TRBJ1-6, the full variable domain is DAGVTQSPTHLIKTRGQQVTLRCSPISGHKSVSWYQQVLGQGPQFIFQYYEKEERGRGNFPDRFSARQFPNYSSELNVNALLLGDSALYLCASSSSVGNSYNSPLHFGNGTRLTVT.

This chain links TRBV20-1 with TRBJ1-2, with TRBD1 matching over 7 bases. V was pared by 0 bases and J by 8 bases, with 3 bases of the junction left unmatched. CDR1 DFQATT and CDR2 SNEGSKA come from the germline V gene (reference sequence). This CDR3 has 12 residues. CDR3 amino acids: CSARDRGDGYTF. As DNA, the CDR3 is TGCAGTGCTAGAGACAGGGGGGACGGCTACACCTTC.

Regarding this clonotype: The junction differs from germline at one of its ends, possibly a read error. This rearrangement joins TRBV10-2 to TRBJ1-6; 7 nucleotides line up with TRBD1. Germline loops: CDR1 WSHSY, CDR2 SAAADI. The CDR3 totals 14 residues. CDR3 amino acids: CASRQGIDNSPLHF. For the CDR3, the DNA is TGTGCCAGCAGACAGGGAATTGACAATTCACCCCTCCACTTT.

This clonotype was seen only once. The chain couples TRBV5-1 to TRBJ2-3; 8 positions match TRBD1. This CDR3 comprises 15 residues. The V gene's germline CDR1 is SGHRS and CDR2 YFSETQ. The V segment lost 5 bases and the J segment 0 bases; nucleotides outside the gene matches: 5. CDR3 loop: CASRPDRGSTDTQYF. The CDR3 nucleotides are TGCGCCAGCAGACCAGACAGGGGTAGCACAGATACGCAGTATTTT.

This clonotype was counted only a few times. V and J are TRBV2 and TRBJ1-6, with 7 bases fitting TRBD1. CDR3 length: 14 residues. Germline CDR1 and CDR2: SNHLY and FYNNEI. Trimming removed 8 bases from V and 5 bases from J; junction bases left unmatched: 6. CDR3 sequence reads: CASGSGTDNSPLHF. For the CDR3, the DNA is TGTGCCAGCGGCTCCGGGACAGATAATTCACCCCTCCACTTT. Full variable domain (outside the CDR3, taken from reference TRBV2 and TRBJ1-6): EPEVTQTPSHQVTQMGQEVILRCVPISNHLYFYWYRQILGQKVEFLVSFYNNEISEKSEIFDDQFSVERPDGSNFTLKIRSTKLEDSAMYFCASGSGTDNSPLHFGNGTRLTVT.

This clonotype was counted only a few times. Sequence at one end of the junction differs from germline and may be a read error. CDR3 nucleotides: TGTGCTAGCAGCTTAGCAGGGAACTACGAGCAGTACTTC. Amino acids: CASSLAGNYEQYF. The rearrangement uses TRBV12-3 or TRBV12-4 and TRBJ2-7, with D possibly matching TRBD1 (5 bases). This CDR3 has 13 residues.

The gene calls are TRBV7-3 and TRBJ2-5; TRBD2 aligns across 8 bases. Per the germline V gene, CDR1 is SGHTA and CDR2 is FQGTGA. The CDR3 spans 17 residues. J gave up 11 bases and V 0 bases, and 17 bases lay outside the gene matches. The CDR3 protein is CASSLTGSGGFTDTQYF. CDR3 coding DNA: TGTGCCAGCAGCTTAACAGGATCGGGGGGGTTCACAGATACGCAGTACTTC.

This clonotype has a count of ten or more. As DNA, the CDR3 is TGCGCCAGCAGCTTGGAGGTGAACACTGAAGCTTTCTTT. Translated: CASSLEVNTEAFF. The chain recombines TRBV5-1 with TRBJ1-1; unclear D gene. Germline V gene sequence: CDR1 SGHRS, CDR2 YFSETQ. Trimming shortened V by 0 bases and J by 0 bases, and 3 bases separated the two germline ends. The CDR3 covers 13 residues.

The chain joins TRBV14 to TRBJ2-1, with 7 bases fitting TRBD2. The ends lost 5 bases at V and 10 bases at J; junction bases unmatched: 8. Germline V gene sequence: CDR1 SGHDN, CDR2 FVKESK. The CDR3 has 13 amino acids. CDR3 bases: TGTGCCAGCAGCGAGAGACTAGCCAGCGAGCAGTTCTTC. Its protein is CASSERLASEQFF. The variable domain in full, with the rest retrieved from reference TRBV14 and TRBJ2-1, is EAGVTQFPSHSVIEKGQTVTLRCDPISGHDNLYWYRRVMGKEIKFLLHFVKESKQDESGMPNNRFLAERTGGTYSTLKVQPAELEDSGVYFCASSERLASEQFFGPGTRLTVL.

V gene TRBV14 combines with J gene TRBJ2-7; D might be TRBD1 (5 bases). The germline V gene encodes CDR1 SGHDN and CDR2 FVKESK. CDR3 length: 16 amino acids. V was trimmed by 3 bases and J by 5 bases, leaving 20 bases between them. The CDR3 nucleotides read TGTGCCAGCAGCCATAGTTTTTGGCAGGGCGACAACGAGCAGTACTTC. Its protein product is CASSHSFWQGDNEQYF.

This sequence joins TRBV10-3 and TRBJ1-5, with D possibly matching TRBD1 (6 bases). The CDR3 contains 18 residues. CDR1 is ENHRY and CDR2 is SYGVKD in the germline V gene. V lost 0 bases and J lost 5, with 20 bases in between. CDR3 sequence: CAISESNGPGVVYQPQHF. The DNA of the CDR3 is TGTGCCATCAGTGAGTCTAATGGGCCAGGGGTGGTTTATCAGCCCCAGCATTTT.

The V gene is TRBV20-1, the J gene TRBJ2-7; TRBD1 matches 9 bases. Germline trimming cut 2 bases from V and 1 base from J; bases unmatched to any gene: 6. This CDR3 is built from 15 residues. Per the germline V gene, CDR1 is DFQATT and CDR2 is SNEGSKA (reference sequence). Written as DNA, the CDR3 is TGCAGTGCTAGACCGGGACAGGGACTATCCTACGAGCAGTACTTC. Protein sequence: CSARPGQGLSYEQYF.